The following is a T cell receptor (beta chain) sequence with its context. This record belongs to a study of control samples from healthy donors and cancer patients. Sequencing was performed with immunoSEQ multiplex PCR; in TCRdb, only in-frame clones are kept and a portion is missing. The data hold some 3,000 clones, with about 83% observed a single time. Germline CDR1 and CDR2: SGHDT and YYEEEE. CDR3 size: 14 residues. The ends were cut back, 1 base at V and 9 bases at J, with 11 bases in the middle. Specimen: formalin-fixed, paraffin-embedded tissue. This chain joins TRBV5-6 and TRBJ1-6, with unresolved D. The sequence derives from a male donor with melanoma. CDR3 DNA sequence: TGTGCCAGCAGCTTGCCAACGAGTGGTTCACCCCTCCACTTT. It codes for CASSLPTSGSPLHF. The full variable domain, completed using reference TRBV5-6 and TRBJ1-6, is DAGVTQSPTHLIKTRGQQVTLRCSPKSGHDTVSWYQQALGQGPQFIFQYYEEEERQRGNFPDRFSGHQFPNYSSELNVNALLLGDSALYLCASSLPTSGSPLHFGNGTRLTVT.